This record concerns one T cell receptor (beta chain) sequence. This sample is drawn from a study of blood T cell repertoires in COVID-19. Looked up from germline, CDR1 is GTSNPN and CDR2 is SVGIG (reference sequence). J gave up 2 bases and V 7 bases, and 7 bases lay outside the gene matches. The CDR3 is 13 amino acids. Using immunoSEQ multiplex PCR, the repertoire was profiled, and TCRdb retains in-frame clones only, with some absent. The data hold 350,000 to 550,000 clones, with roughly nine tenths observed a single time. The rearrangement uses TRBV30 and TRBJ1-2; 7 nucleotides match TRBD1. Sequencing was carried out using PBMCs or T cells enriched from blood (not recorded which). The TCR was taken from a man younger than 45 who had recovered from COVID-19. The CDR3 DNA follows: TGTGCCTTAACTGACAGGGCAAACTATGGCTACACCTTC. This gives the protein CALTDRANYGYTF.